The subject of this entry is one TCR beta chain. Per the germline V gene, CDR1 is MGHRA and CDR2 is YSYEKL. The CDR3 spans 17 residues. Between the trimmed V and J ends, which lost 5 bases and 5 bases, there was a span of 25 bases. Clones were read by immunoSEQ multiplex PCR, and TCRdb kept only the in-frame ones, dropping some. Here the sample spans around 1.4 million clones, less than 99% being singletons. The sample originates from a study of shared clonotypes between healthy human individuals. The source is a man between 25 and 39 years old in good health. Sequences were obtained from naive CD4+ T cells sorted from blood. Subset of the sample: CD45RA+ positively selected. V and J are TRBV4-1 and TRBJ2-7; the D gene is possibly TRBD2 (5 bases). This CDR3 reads CASSIAIKLAGVNEQYF. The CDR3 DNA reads TGCGCCAGCAGCATAGCGATAAAACTTGCCGGGGTGAACGAGCAGTACTTC.